Listed here are 31 T cell receptor beta chains from one sample, sequenced in a study of response to subunit inactivated influenza vaccine. MiXCR was run by TCRdb on the RT-PCR reads, yielding one entry per CDR3 protein. The sample records 500,000 to 600,000 distinct CDR3 sequences, 13% being singletons. Here the sequenced sample was PBMCs from blood, taken about 40 days after vaccination. These receptors originate from a man over 45 who received an inactivated influenza vaccine.

There are a few counts of this clonotype. The chain recombines TRBV5-1 with TRBJ2-2, with D unresolved. In germline, CDR1 is SGHRS, CDR2 YFSETQ. The CDR3 length is 15 residues. Trimming shortened V by 1 base and J by 4 bases, and 11 bases separated the two germline ends. The CDR3, as DNA: TGCGCCAGCAGCTTGTTCGGAAAAAGCACCGGGGAGCTGTTTTTT. It codes for CASSLFGKSTGELFF.

This clonotype was observed a few times. V usage is TRBV27 and J usage is TRBJ2-7; possibly TRBD1 for D (5 bases). The germline V gene has CDR1 MNHEY and CDR2 SMNVEV (reference sequence). This CDR3 has 12 residues. Trimming shortened V by 5 bases and J by 4 bases, and 9 bases separated the two germline ends. The CDR3 loop reads CASSTRDYEQYF. In DNA, the CDR3 is TGTGCCAGCAGTACCAGGGATTACGAGCAGTACTTC.

The chain has TRBV27 and TRBJ1-2; perhaps TRBD1 as D (5 bases). This CDR3 is 15 amino acids long. Trimming removed 3 bases from V and 4 bases from J, with 15 bases in between. Germline CDR1 is MNHEY and CDR2 is SMNVEV (reference sequence). The CDR3 sequence is CASSFTPQGGYGYTF. CDR3 nucleotides: TGTGCCAGCAGTTTTACCCCCCAGGGAGGCTATGGCTACACCTTC.

This clonotype was picked up a small number of times. The rearrangement joins TRBV15 to TRBJ1-5; D gene unclear. V lost 6 bases and J 4 bases, leaving 7 bases between the germline ends. The CDR3 consists of 12 residues. Looked up from germline, CDR1 is LNHNV and CDR2 is YYDKDF (reference sequence). CDR3 loop: CATRQTNQPQHF. The CDR3 region has the DNA TGTGCCACCAGACAAACAAATCAGCCCCAGCATTTT.

This clonotype was seen ten or more times. J is TRBJ2-3 and V is TRBV7-2; 8 bases map to TRBD2. CDR1 SGHTA and CDR2 FQGNSA come from the germline V gene. V gave up 4 bases and J gave up 7 bases; unmatched junction bases: 10. The CDR3 loop spans 15 amino acids. The CDR3, as DNA: TGTGCCAGCAGCTCTCCGGGACTAGTTTTGAATACGCAGTATTTT. Amino acid sequence: CASSSPGLVLNTQYF.

V usage is TRBV7-9 and J usage is TRBJ2-3, with 9 bases fitting TRBD2. The CDR3 runs to 15 residues. The V gene's germline CDR1 is SEHNR and CDR2 FQNEAQ (reference sequence). The V and J ends lost 4 bases and 0 bases, in that order; junction bases with no gene match: 2. In DNA form, the CDR3 reads TGTGCCAGCAGCTCCGGGACTAGCAGCACAGATACGCAGTATTTT. This encodes CASSSGTSSTDTQYF. The variable domain in full, with the rest retrieved from reference TRBV7-9 and TRBJ2-3, is DTGVSQNPRHKITKRGQNVTFRCDPISEHNRLYWYRQTLGQGPEFLTYFQNEAQLEKSRLLSDRFSAERPKGSFSTLEIQRTEQGDSAMYLCASSSGTSSTDTQYFGPGTRLTVL.

This clonotype showed up just a few times. The chain joins TRBV3-1 to TRBJ2-5; possibly TRBD2 for D (6 bases). Germline V gene lookup returns CDR1 LGHDT and CDR2 YNNKEL (reference sequence). This CDR3 has 15 amino acids. V was trimmed by 4 bases and J by 5 bases, leaving 17 bases between them. The CDR3 sequence is CASSRPGGILETQYF. The CDR3 DNA reads as TGTGCCAGCAGCCGACCAGGAGGGATTTTGGAGACCCAGTACTTC.

This clonotype occurred a few times. This rearrangement joins TRBV5-1 to TRBJ2-2, with D possibly TRBD1 on 6 matching bases. V dropped 4 bases and J dropped 1 base, with 14 bases sitting between them. From germline, CDR1 is SGHRS and CDR2 YFSETQ. This CDR3 has 16 amino acids. Here the CDR3 reads CASSASGTRNTGELFF. The DNA for the CDR3 is TGCGCCAGCAGCGCCTCCGGGACACGGAACACCGGGGAGCTGTTTTTT.

V and J are TRBV5-5 and TRBJ2-3; D perhaps matches TRBD2 (5 bases). Germline CDR1 SGHKS, CDR2 YYEKEE (reference sequence). The CDR3 spans 13 residues. Trimming took off 2 bases at V and 2 bases at J, with 6 bases between the two ends. The CDR3 DNA reads TGTGCCAGCAGCTTAGCGGCCACAGATACGCAGTATTTT. Translation gives CASSLAATDTQYF.

The table lists this clonotype with a few counts. The chain recombines TRBV29-1 with TRBJ2-1; TRBD2 aligns across 9 bases. The germline CDR1 and CDR2 sequences are SQVTM and ANQGSEA. The V segment lost 1 base and the J segment 2 bases; nucleotides outside the gene matches: 6. The CDR3 is 16 amino acids. Written as DNA, the CDR3 is TGCAGCGTTGAAGGGGGTGCGGGAGGGCCCTACAATGAGCAGTTCTTC. Translating it yields CSVEGGAGGPYNEQFF.

This clonotype was seen a few times. This chain links TRBV5-5 with TRBJ1-3; D is unresolved. In germline, CDR1 is SGHKS, CDR2 YYEKEE (reference sequence). The CDR3 has 14 residues. V was trimmed by 5 bases and J by 0 bases, leaving 9 bases between them. As DNA, the CDR3 is TGTGCCAGCAGGAAGCCGGCCTCTGGAAACACCATATATTTT. Protein sequence: CASRKPASGNTIYF.

This sequence joins TRBV20-1 and TRBJ2-5, with 7 bases matching TRBD2. The length of the CDR3 is 14 residues. Trimming cost V 4 bases and J 6 bases; bases outside gene matches: 11. The germline CDR1 and CDR2 sequences are DFQATT and SNEGSKA (reference sequence). The DNA for the CDR3 is TGCAGTGCTACGAGACTAGCTTTGTCCCAGACCCAGTACTTC. This translates into CSATRLALSQTQYF.

This clonotype was seen a few times. The chain has TRBV7-8 and TRBJ2-1; D tentatively reads TRBD1 or TRBD2 (5 bases each). CDR1 and CDR2 from the germline V gene are SGHVS and FQNEAQ. Deletions cut 0 bases from V and 4 bases from J, with 13 bases between. This CDR3 comprises 16 residues. This chain's CDR3 is CASSLAPGAKYNEQFF. The CDR3 DNA follows: TGTGCCAGCAGCTTAGCACCCGGGGCCAAGTACAATGAGCAGTTCTTC.

V and J are TRBV5-1 and TRBJ2-3, with 8 bases lining up with TRBD2. Germline V CDR1 and CDR2: SGHRS, YFSETQ. The CDR3 spans 16 residues. The V and J ends lost 1 base and 0 bases, in that order; junction bases with no gene match: 4. The CDR3 here is CASSLSSSGSTDTQYF. The CDR3 nucleotides read TGCGCCAGCAGCTTGAGCTCTAGCGGGAGCACAGATACGCAGTATTTT.

V gene TRBV6-5 combines with J gene TRBJ1-2; D unclear. Germline loops: CDR1 MNHEY, CDR2 SVGAGI. Trimming stripped 2 bases from V and 4 bases from J, with 20 bases between. This CDR3 spans 17 amino acids. Here the CDR3 reads CASSYPPEVLFVYGYTF. The CDR3 DNA sequence: TGTGCCAGCAGTTACCCCCCGGAGGTTCTCTTTGTCTATGGCTACACCTTC.

There are a few counts of this clonotype. This rearrangement joins TRBV11-2 to TRBJ1-1, with D unresolved. The CDR3 is 14 residues long. Germline loops: CDR1 SGHAT, CDR2 FQNNGV. The V gene lost 6 bases and the J gene lost 2 bases, with 13 bases spanning the gap. In DNA form, the CDR3 reads TGTGCCAGCAGTCCCCGACGGGTAAACACTGAAGCTTTCTTT. Amino acids: CASSPRRVNTEAFF.

This clonotype was observed a handful of times. This chain links TRBV27 with TRBJ2-1; the match to TRBD2 covers 7 bases. The ends lost 0 bases at V and 9 bases at J; junction bases unmatched: 5. Germline lookup yields CDR1 MNHEY and CDR2 SMNVEV (reference sequence). The CDR3 runs to 14 residues. This CDR3 reads CASSLSPLAVEQFF. In DNA, the CDR3 is TGTGCCAGCAGTTTATCGCCTCTAGCGGTTGAGCAGTTCTTC.

V gene TRBV28 combines with J gene TRBJ2-5, with 12 bases matching TRBD1. CDR1 and CDR2 (germline): MDHEN, SYDVKM. CDR3 length: 15 amino acids. The DNA of the CDR3 is TGTGCAGGAAGTAAGGGACAGGGGGCCCAGGAGACCCAGTACTTC. Translation gives CAGSKGQGAQETQYF.

This clonotype was found a few times. The chain joins TRBV10-3 to TRBJ2-5; weak D call: TRBD1 (6 bases). Germline V CDR1 and CDR2: ENHRY, SYGVKD. The CDR3 covers 15 residues. V shed 1 base and J shed 1 base, with 10 bases lying between them. CDR3 bases: TGTGCCATCAGTGAGTGGACAGACACCCAAGAGACCCAGTACTTC. As protein: CAISEWTDTQETQYF.

The rearrangement joins TRBV5-1 to TRBJ2-3; 11 nucleotides match TRBD1. J was trimmed by 2 bases and V by 6 bases; bases with no gene match: 8. CDR3 length: 16 amino acids. Germline lookup yields CDR1 SGHRS and CDR2 YFSETQ. In DNA, the CDR3 is TGCGCCAGCAACTATCTCGGACAGGGGGCCACAGATACGCAGTATTTT. It yields the protein CASNYLGQGATDTQYF.

This clonotype showed up many times. The junction departs from the called germline gene at one end, perhaps through a read error. The V and J genes are TRBV10-2 and TRBJ2-7; maybe TRBD1 (5 bases). The CDR3 loop spans 11 amino acids. Germline lookup yields CDR1 WSHSY and CDR2 SAAADI. CDR3 loop: CASRSGYGQYF. CDR3 DNA: TGCGCCAGCAGATCAGGGTACGGGCAGTACTTC.

This clonotype was counted many times. The chain is built from TRBV29-1 and TRBJ2-1; D might be TRBD2 (6 bases). The CDR3 loop spans 12 amino acids. Germline CDR1 SQVTM, CDR2 ANQGSEA. V dropped 4 bases and J dropped 9 bases, with 13 bases sitting between them. The CDR3 region is CSVAREVGEQFF. The CDR3 nucleotides read TGCAGCGTTGCGAGGGAGGTTGGTGAGCAGTTCTTC.

This clonotype was found a few times. This chain links TRBV20-1 with TRBJ2-7; D might be TRBD2 (5 bases). The CDR3 is 15 residues long. Germline V gene sequence: CDR1 DFQATT, CDR2 SNEGSKA (reference sequence). Trimming removed 1 base at V and 0 bases at J, with 13 bases between. The CDR3 bases are TGCAGTGCTAGAGTCCGCCCGGGAACCTCCTACGAGCAGTACTTC. Protein product: CSARVRPGTSYEQYF.

This clonotype was observed many times. This sequence joins TRBV6-6 and TRBJ1-1; D gene uncertain. The CDR3 totals 12 residues. V lost 2 bases and J 3 bases, leaving 4 bases between the germline ends. The germline gives CDR1 MNHNY, CDR2 SVGAGI (reference sequence). This chain's CDR3 is CASSYRDTEAFF. CDR3 nucleotide sequence: TGTGCCAGCAGTTACCGGGACACTGAAGCTTTCTTT.

This clonotype was observed many times. The chain employs TRBV12-3 or TRBV12-4 and TRBJ2-7, with 8 bases that match TRBD2. V lost 5 bases and J lost 5; bases outside the gene matches: 11. The CDR3 is 15 residues long. CDR3 region: CASSPYSGSFHEQYF. CDR3 coding DNA: TGTGCCAGCAGTCCATACAGCGGGAGTTTCCACGAGCAGTACTTC.

The table lists this clonotype with many counts. The CDR3, as DNA: TGCAGCGTCCAGCCGGGGATGGAGACCCAGTACTTC. Its translation is CSVQPGMETQYF. The chain recombines TRBV29-1 with TRBJ2-5; possibly TRBD2 for D (5 bases). From germline, CDR1 is SQVTM and CDR2 ANQGSEA. Trimming took 6 bases from V and 5 from J, leaving 13 bases between them. The CDR3 is made up of 12 amino acids.

This chain joins TRBV20-1 and TRBJ1-5, with D possibly matching TRBD1 (5 bases). Trimming left V 3 bases short and J 6 bases short, with 18 bases between. The CDR3 length is 15 residues. Germline CDR1 and CDR2: DFQATT and SNEGSKA (reference sequence). The CDR3 DNA reads TGCAGTGCTAGGGCCCCACAGGTTGCAGGTCAGCCCCAGCATTTT. It codes for CSARAPQVAGQPQHF.

The sample holds a few counts of this clonotype. The chain has TRBV10-3 and TRBJ1-1; perhaps TRBD1 as D (5 bases). Trimming cost V 4 bases and J 3 bases, with 12 bases left between them. From germline, CDR1 is ENHRY and CDR2 SYGVKD. This CDR3 has 14 residues. Here the CDR3 DNA reads TGTGCCATCAGTGGGGGCAGGGAGGACACTGAAGCTTTCTTT. This encodes CAISGGREDTEAFF.

The chain joins TRBV9 to TRBJ2-3, with 9 bases matching TRBD1. After removal of 0 bases from V and 2 bases from J, the junction contained 4 bases not matched to a gene. The CDR3 totals 16 residues. In germline, CDR1 is SGDLS, CDR2 YYNGEE. CDR3 in amino acids: CASSVGGQGITDTQYF. DNA of the CDR3: TGTGCCAGCAGCGTAGGTGGACAGGGGATCACAGATACGCAGTATTTT.

This chain links TRBV14 with TRBJ2-2; 7 bases are shared with TRBD1. This CDR3 has 16 residues. The germline CDR1 and CDR2 sequences are SGHDN and FVKESK. Germline trimming cut 2 bases from V and 2 bases from J; bases unmatched to any gene: 5. The DNA for the CDR3 is TGTGCCAGCAGCCAACTGACAGGGATTAACACCGGGGAGCTGTTTTTT. Amino acids: CASSQLTGINTGELFF.

J is TRBJ2-7 and V is TRBV4-1, with 8 nucleotides matching TRBD2. Germline V gives CDR1 MGHRA, CDR2 YSYEKL. The CDR3 length is 21 residues. Trimming at V came to 0 bases and at J to 0 bases, leaving 19 bases not matched to a gene. CDR3 protein: CASSQDTISYTTSGISYEQYF. For the CDR3, the DNA is TGCGCCAGCAGCCAAGACACCATATCTTATACCACTAGCGGAATCTCCTACGAGCAGTACTTC.